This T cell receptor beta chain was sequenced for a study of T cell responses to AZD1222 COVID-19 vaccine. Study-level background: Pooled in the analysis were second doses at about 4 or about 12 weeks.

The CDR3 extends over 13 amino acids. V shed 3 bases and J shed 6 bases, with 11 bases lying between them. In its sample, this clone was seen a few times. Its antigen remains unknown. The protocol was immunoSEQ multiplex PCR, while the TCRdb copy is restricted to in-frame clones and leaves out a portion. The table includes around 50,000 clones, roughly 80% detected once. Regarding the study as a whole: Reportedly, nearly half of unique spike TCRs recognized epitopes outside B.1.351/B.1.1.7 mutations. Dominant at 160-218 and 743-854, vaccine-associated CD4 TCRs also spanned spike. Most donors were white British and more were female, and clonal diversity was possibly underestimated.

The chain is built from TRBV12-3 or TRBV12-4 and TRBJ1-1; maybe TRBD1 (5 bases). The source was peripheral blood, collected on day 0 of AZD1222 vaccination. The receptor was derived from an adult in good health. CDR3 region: CASSFDWGSEAFF. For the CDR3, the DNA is TGTGCCAGCAGTTTCGATTGGGGCTCTGAAGCTTTCTTT.